The clone carrying this T cell receptor (beta chain) occurred many times. TCRdb analysed the 5' RACE reads with MiXCR anew, one entry per CDR3 protein. Among about 810,000 distinct CDR3 sequences, about 12% were seen once, and the ten largest hold 1.5% to 2%. In germline, CDR1 is DFQATT, CDR2 SNEGSKA (reference sequence). The CDR3 runs 12 residues. With 3 bases removed from V and 0 bases from J, the gap between germline ends came to 6 bases. These data are taken from a study of identical twins. The same data also went into a second study, on yellow fever vaccine responses in identical twins.

The chain carries TRBV20-1 and TRBJ2-7; possibly TRBD2 for D (6 bases). The material sequenced was PBMCs. This TCR derives from a young woman in good health. The CDR3 nucleotides are TGCAGTGCTAGGACTAGCTCCTACGAGCAGTACTTC. Translated: CSARTSSYEQYF.